This paragraph reports one TCR beta chain. Its antigen is unidentified. The data derive from a study of cytomegalovirus exposure and HLA in healthy donors. Study summary: An early data release held some 85 million unique TCRs from HLA-typed donors.

The CDR3 runs to 17 residues. J was trimmed by 8 bases and V by 0 bases; bases with no gene match: 8. Germline V gene lookup returns CDR1 SGHRS and CDR2 YFSETQ. Study-wide results and limits: Cytomegalovirus association was listed for about 170 TCR beta chains. A prior analysis recorded that most TCR beta V segments were productive about 87% or about 30% of the time.

Both 60 Vbeta primers and 13 Jbeta primers went into the PCR. Original processing methods: Approximately 11 million of the roughly 80 million unique TCR beta chains counted in a later analysis were shared. The data were produced by immunoSEQ multiplex PCR, yet TCRdb's version contains in-frame clones alone and is incomplete. V, J and clone size are taken as reported in that table, and D and trimming were inferred from the DNA itself. The sample has under 150,000 clones; approximately 80% are singletons. The clonotype was recovered from a woman in her forties in good health and CMV-seropositive. The chain is built from TRBV5-1 and TRBJ2-1; 13 bases fit TRBD2. Sequencing used PBMCs. For the CDR3, the DNA is TGCGCCAGCAGCTTGGCCCCGGGACTAGCGGGGTCTGATGAGCAGTTCTTC. Its translation: CASSLAPGLAGSDEQFF.